This T cell receptor beta chain came from a study of blood T cell repertoires in COVID-19 (dated by TCRdb to about 2020). Concerning the study at large: The collaborator samples originated in the United States, Italy and Spain and spanned the acute and convalescent phases of COVID-19. HLA class I and class II types, where available, came from metadata supplied by the sample provider rather than from assay-based typing. Nearly every sample came with metadata listing a de-identified subject ID, COVID-19 status, age in years and sex. Samples came from the ongoing ImmuneRACE study (first 160 participants) plus 1,254 subjects from 6 global collaborators. Deeply sampled blood TCRbeta repertoires from subjects exposed to, actively infected with, or recovered from COVID-19 were included in the dataset. The repertoires were released in a freely available public database intended as a resource for research on the immune response to SARS-CoV-2. The prospective study material was composed of cDNA or gDNA derived from T cells, B-cell-depleted T cells, or PBMCs.

V and J are trimmed by 0 bases and 4 bases, and the gene matches miss 9 bases of the junction. Based on the germline V gene, the CDR1 and CDR2 sequences are SGDLS and YYNGEE. CDR3 length: 18 amino acids, cysteine to phenylalanine. Of all the DNA, just the CDR3 is kept, 54 bases in frame from base 1. TCRbeta CDR3 regions were amplified from genomic DNA by means of the immunoSEQ Assay, a bias-controlled multiplex PCR. The paper's data handling went like this. Within the assay, amplification of reference gene primers was used to estimate how many nucleated cells each sample contained. Sequence reads were collapsed and filtered to measure the absolute abundance of every unique TCRbeta CDR3 rearrangement. For each sample, productive Simpson clonality was calculated by taking the square root of Simpson's diversity index across productive rearrangements. Entries here come from immuneACCESS through TCRdb and include only in-frame sequences with V and J called. Some clones fail to appear in such tables; in the studies checked, an unresolved V gene covers under half of the shortfall, and the cause of the remainder is unknown. That table is the source of V, J and clone size, and D and trimming were worked out from the DNA. This sample comprises roughly 97,000 clones, about 80% of them detected only once. The ten largest account for under 11% of the sample.

General study outcomes and caveats: Clinical and demographic metadata were provided uncurated, with the amount varying by source and participant.

Whole blood was collected in K2EDTA tubes by collaborating institutions according to the institutions' own protocols. Collaborator samples were shipped for TCRbeta analysis as frozen whole blood, isolated PBMCs, or DNA extracted from either sample type. Remarks on this clone: Which antigen it targets is not known. Per-base quality was not reported, and no clone a single base away is much larger than it.

Here the chain combines TRBV9 and TRBJ2-1, and 11 junctional nucleotides match TRBD2. The TCR originated in a man in his 70s with acute or convalescent COVID-19. The material sequenced was peripheral blood. The encoded CDR3 is CASSVALAGAPKYNEQFF. The nucleotides are TGTGCCAGCAGCGTAGCACTAGCGGGGGCCCCTAAGTACAATGAGCAGTTCTTC.